This is a list of T cell receptor beta chains from one sample in a study of shared clonotypes between healthy human individuals. The table came from immunoSEQ multiplex PCR; TCRdb's copy has only in-frame clones and leaves some out. This repertoire shows roughly 2.2 million clones, around 93% found once; its top ten account for 0.37%. The sequenced sample was naive CD4+ T cells from PBMCs. These receptors originate from a man between 18 and 35 years old in good health. Some clones in this sample may be carry-over from other donors' samples. Both conserved end residues are trimmed from each CDR3. The order of the fields is V gene, CDR3 protein.

V gene: TRBV5-1
CDR3 protein: ASSEPDGVPQLSPRELF

V gene: TRBV28
CDR3 protein: ASSSPPRPNRDALLLAKNIQY

V gene: TRBV28
CDR3 protein: ASSLFLAGGLADTQY

V gene: TRBV4-1
CDR3 protein: ASSQTDGGRNTQY

V gene: TRBV28
CDR3 protein: ASSLLWGTDTQY

V gene: TRBV6-5
CDR3 protein: ASSYGSGYGYT

V gene: TRBV6-6
CDR3 protein: ASSYPGQGGYT

V gene: TRBV11-2
CDR3 protein: ASSAGHLRSSYEQY

V gene: TRBV4-2
CDR3 protein: ASSPIGDSGGNTIY

V gene: TRBV28
CDR3 protein: ASSLYSGGNTGELF

V gene: TRBV7-6
CDR3 protein: ASSLGQTGGYGYT

V gene: TRBV2
CDR3 protein: ASSERRTSGGYNEQF

V gene: TRBV4-3
CDR3 protein: ASSQVLSGNEQF

V gene: TRBV5-1
CDR3 protein: ASSPELWNYGYT

V gene: TRBV9
CDR3 protein: ASSPLAESSYNEQF

V gene: TRBV7-9
CDR3 protein: ASSLNWDSKPGELF

V gene: TRBV28
CDR3 protein: ASTAAGGQRFYAGYT

V gene: TRBV5-4
CDR3 protein: ASSWDSWETQY

V gene: TRBV4-2
CDR3 protein: ASSPPSPRANEKLF

V gene: TRBV25-1
CDR3 protein: ASRGTERETQY

V gene: TRBV9
CDR3 protein: ASSGKTGISGNTIY

V gene: TRBV25-1
CDR3 protein: ASSEGGGRETQY

V gene: TRBV6-6
CDR3 protein: ASSRGRTDMNTEAF

V gene: TRBV18
CDR3 protein: ASSPLGDRPYGYT

V gene: TRBV19
CDR3 protein: ASSPGTGNSGNTIY

V gene: TRBV11-3
CDR3 protein: ASSPRRGTGELF

V gene: TRBV5-8
CDR3 protein: ASSFLDRAKTNEKLF

V gene: TRBV18
CDR3 protein: ASSRDLNQPQH

V gene: TRBV25-1
CDR3 protein: ASSGGTGAYSNQPQH

V gene: TRBV30
CDR3 protein: AWSEGGNQPQH

V gene: TRBV5-1
CDR3 protein: ASSLEGRGPDTQY